Presented here are 28 T cell receptor beta chains from one specimen sequenced in a study of Graves' ophthalmopathy and Graves' hyperthyroidism. Beta-chain TCR CDR3 regions were amplified from RNA transcripts. First-round RT-PCR relied on HTBI primers, and a second-round multiplex PCR came next. TCRdb processed the multiplex PCR reads anew with MiXCR; each CDR3 protein has one entry. This table has 500,000 to 700,000 distinct CDR3 sequences, roughly 20% appearing once. Sequencing used peripheral blood. These receptors all come from a woman aged 18-29 years with stable Graves' hyperthyroidism. Some clones in this sample may be carry-over from other donors' samples.

This clonotype was found many times. The CDR3 DNA sequence: TGTGCCAGCACATACCATGGACAATCGAATGAAGCTTTCTTT. It translates to CASTYHGQSNEAFF. The rearrangement joins TRBV6-4 to TRBJ1-1, with a tentative D call TRBD1 (5 bases). The V and J ends lost 7 bases and 7 bases respectively, with 19 bases between them. This CDR3 is 14 amino acids long. Germline lookup yields CDR1 MRHNA and CDR2 SNTAGT.

Many counts were recorded for this clonotype. The rearrangement links TRBV6-2 or TRBV6-3 to TRBJ1-5, with D uncertain. Trimming left V 2 bases short and J 1 base short, with 15 bases between. Germline CDR1 reads MNHEY; CDR2 reads SVGEGT. CDR3 size: 17 residues. CDR3 bases: TGTGCCAGCAGTTACGGGTTCCGCCACTTCAGCAATCAGCCCCAGCATTTT. This codes for CASSYGFRHFSNQPQHF.

The table lists this clonotype with many counts. J is TRBJ1-1 and V is TRBV12-3 or TRBV12-4; D gene uncertain. V lost 5 bases and J lost 3, with 16 bases in between. CDR3 length: 15 amino acids. This CDR3 reads CASSPGSTRDTEAFF. DNA of the CDR3: TGTGCCAGCAGTCCGGGGTCTACTCGGGACACTGAAGCTTTCTTT.

Regarding this clonotype: Since no conserved phenylalanine or tryptophan closes the CDR3, a read error is the likely cause. The V call is TRBV28, the J call TRBJ1-1, with 8 bases fitting TRBD1. CDR1 is MDHEN and CDR2 is SYDVKM in the germline V gene. The CDR3 extends over 14 amino acids. V was clipped by 4 bases and J by 2 bases; unmatched bases: 3. The CDR3 protein is CASSSTGDNTEAFS. The CDR3 DNA follows: TGTGCCAGCAGTTCGACAGGGGATAACACTGAAGCTTTCTCT.

The chain is built from TRBV19 and TRBJ1-1; 7 bases map to TRBD1. The J segment lost 3 bases and the V segment lost 3 bases, leaving 1 base of the junction unmatched. Germline V lookup: CDR1 LNHDA, CDR2 SQIVND (reference sequence). This CDR3 has 13 amino acids. CDR3 bases: TGTGCCAGTAGTATGGGGACAGACACTGAAGCTTTCTTT. Its translation: CASSMGTDTEAFF. The full variable domain, rest sourced from reference TRBV19 and TRBJ1-1, is DGGITQSPKYLFRKEGQNVTLSCEQNLNHDAMYWYRQDPGQGLRLIYYSQIVNDFQKGDIAEGYSVSREKKESFPLTVTSAQKNPTAFYLCASSMGTDTEAFFGQGTRLTVV.

The sample holds many counts of this clonotype. The CDR3 spells CASSFGEGSGEAFF. The CDR3 DNA is TGTGCCAGCAGTTTTGGGGAGGGGTCGGGCGAAGCTTTCTTT. The J gene is TRBJ1-1, the V gene TRBV12-3 or TRBV12-4, with a possible D match to TRBD1 (5 bases). Trimming shortened V by 3 bases and J by 8 bases, and 16 bases separated the two germline ends. This CDR3 is built from 14 residues.

In this sample, this clonotype turned up many times. V gene TRBV28 combines with J gene TRBJ1-2; TRBD1 aligns across 8 bases. From germline, CDR1 is MDHEN and CDR2 SYDVKM. The CDR3 is 17 residues long. The V and J ends lost 5 bases and 3 bases, in that order; junction bases with no gene match: 14. The CDR3 nucleotides are TGTGCCAGCAGTCCGATAAGGGGGACAGGCGAATACTATGGCTACACCTTC. This translates into CASSPIRGTGEYYGYTF.

Ten or more counts support this clonotype. V is TRBV9 and J is TRBJ1-3; D gene unclear. This CDR3 region has 15 residues. Per germline, CDR1 SGDLS and CDR2 YYNGEE. Trimming took off 0 bases at V and 9 bases at J, with 16 bases between the two ends. This CDR3 reads CASSVGGGSSGTIYF. The CDR3 DNA reads TGTGCCAGCAGCGTAGGAGGCGGTTCTTCGGGCACCATATATTTT. Using reference TRBV9 and TRBJ1-3 for the parts outside the CDR3, the full variable domain is DSGVTQTPKHLITATGQRVTLRCSPRSGDLSVYWYQQSLDQGLQFLIQYYNGEERAKGNILERFSAQQFPDLHSELNLSSLELGDSALYFCASSVGGGSSGTIYFGEGSWLTVV.

The genes are TRBV11-3 and TRBJ1-6, with TRBD1 matching over 7 bases. Germline CDR1 reads SGHNT; CDR2 reads YENEEA. J lost 10 bases, V lost 1 base, and 1 base had no gene match. CDR3 length equals 13 residues. The CDR3 DNA is TGTGCCAGCAGCTTAGGGGGACAGTCACCCCTCCACTTT. Residues: CASSLGGQSPLHF.

This clonotype came up many times. The rearrangement uses TRBV2 and TRBJ2-7; a weak D match, TRBD1 (6 bases). The V gene's germline CDR1 is SNHLY and CDR2 FYNNEI. Trimming removed 10 bases at V and 6 bases at J, with 16 bases between. The CDR3 runs to 12 residues. This CDR3 reads CATKIQGSEQYF. The CDR3 DNA reads as TGTGCCACCAAGATACAGGGTTCCGAGCAGTACTTC.

The chain employs TRBV6-1 and TRBJ2-7, with a tentative D call TRBD2 (6 bases). CDR1 and CDR2 from the germline V gene are MNHNS and SASEGT. Trimming stripped 3 bases from V and 0 bases from J, with 9 bases between. The CDR3 totals 14 residues. CDR3 in amino acids: CASSERGTSYEQYF. CDR3 DNA sequence: TGTGCCAGCAGTGAGCGGGGAACCTCCTACGAGCAGTACTTC.

This clonotype was counted only a few times. J is TRBJ2-7 and V is TRBV20-1; 7 bases are a match to TRBD2. The germline CDR1 and CDR2 sequences are DFQATT and SNEGSKA (reference sequence). The CDR3 contains 12 residues. V shed 6 bases and J 3 bases; nucleotides not matched to a gene: 5. CDR3 loop: CSASGDFYEQYF. CDR3 DNA sequence: TGCAGTGCAAGCGGGGATTTCTACGAGCAGTACTTC.

This clonotype has ten or more counts. The genes are TRBV7-8 and TRBJ2-7; D is perhaps TRBD1 (6 bases). Trimming stripped 0 bases from V and 2 bases from J, with 11 bases between. The CDR3 totals 15 residues. Germline CDR1 reads SGHVS; CDR2 reads FQNEAQ. This chain's CDR3 is CASSLAPGHTYEQYF. The CDR3 DNA reads TGTGCCAGCAGCTTAGCACCGGGACATACCTACGAGCAGTACTTC.

Ten or more counts support this clonotype. The chain joins TRBV6-5 to TRBJ2-7; unclear D gene. This CDR3 has 14 amino acids. V was cut by 0 bases and J by 2 bases, with 8 bases left in between. Per germline, CDR1 MNHEY and CDR2 SVGAGI. CDR3 bases: TGTGCCAGCAGTTACTCCCGGAAAACCTACGAGCAGTACTTC. Translated, it gives CASSYSRKTYEQYF.

This clonotype has a handful of counts. The rearrangement joins TRBV20-1 to TRBJ1-5; D is ambiguous. This CDR3 has 16 residues. V was trimmed by 1 base and J by 0 bases, leaving 13 bases between them. Germline CDR1 DFQATT, CDR2 SNEGSKA (reference sequence). The DNA for the CDR3 is TGCAGTGCTAGAGCGCGAGGTAGTTATAGCAATCAGCCCCAGCATTTT. Its translation: CSARARGSYSNQPQHF.

This clonotype was recorded a few times. This is likely a read error, given that the CDR3 carries no conserved phenylalanine or tryptophan at its end. It is unclear where the CDR3 begins or ends on the DNA, so no DNA is shown, and the CDR3 is as TCRdb lists it. J is TRBJ2-2 and V is TRBV7-3. Germline V CDR1 and CDR2: SGHTA, FQGTGA. The CDR3 sequence runs 12 residues, both termini included. This CDR3 reads CASSLNTGELCL.

A remark on this clonotype: A much larger clone differs by one base, so this may be a read error. The chain has TRBV19 and TRBJ2-5, with TRBD1 matching over 9 bases. The CDR3 sequence is 17 residues long. CDR1 is LNHDA and CDR2 is SQIVND in the germline V gene (reference sequence). The CDR3, as DNA: TGTGCCAGTAGTACTGGTCGGGACAGGGCCAGACAAGAGACCCAGGACTTC. Amino acid sequence: CASSTGRDRARQETQDF. Supplemented by reference TRBV19 and TRBJ2-5, the full variable domain reads DGGITQSPKYLFRKEGQNVTLSCEQNLNHDAMYWYRQDPGQGLRLIYYSQIVNDFQKGDIAEGYSVSREKKESFPLTVTSAQKNPTAFYLCASSTGRDRARQETQDFGPGTRLLVL.

This clonotype was counted many times. The chain employs TRBV6-5 and TRBJ1-1, with 8 bases identical to TRBD1. J was trimmed by 7 bases and V by 0 bases; bases with no gene match: 13. The germline gives CDR1 MNHEY, CDR2 SVGAGI. The CDR3 is made up of 17 amino acids. CDR3 loop: CASSYSSAGGAWGEAFF. CDR3 bases: TGTGCCAGCAGTTACTCAAGCGCAGGGGGCGCATGGGGTGAAGCTTTCTTT.

The chain uses TRBV25-1 and TRBJ2-2; TRBD2 matches at 7 bases. J was trimmed by 8 bases and V by 4 bases; bases with no gene match: 7. The CDR3 runs 14 residues. Germline lookup yields CDR1 MGHDK and CDR2 SYGVNS. CDR3 loop: CASSGGGEAGELFF. The DNA of the CDR3 is TGTGCCAGCAGTGGCGGGGGTGAGGCTGGGGAGCTGTTTTTT.

This clonotype was found a few times. The CDR3 is CASSANTGENYGYTF. CDR3 bases: TGTGCCAGCAGCGCGAACACAGGGGAAAACTATGGCTACACCTTC. The rearrangement uses TRBV12-3 or TRBV12-4 and TRBJ1-2, with 7 bases identical to TRBD1. There are 15 residues in the CDR3. V lost 6 bases to trimming and J lost 2 bases; unmatched junction nucleotides: 9.

This clonotype was seen only a few times. The chain joins TRBV4-1 to TRBJ1-3; D might be TRBD1 (5 bases). V was pared by 4 bases and J by 0 bases, with 13 bases between. Per germline, CDR1 MGHRA and CDR2 YSYEKL. The CDR3 totals 16 residues. The CDR3: CASSRIPDISGNTIYF. In nucleotides, the CDR3 is TGCGCCAGCAGCCGCATACCGGACATCTCTGGAAACACCATATATTTT.

The table lists this clonotype with many counts. J is TRBJ2-5 and V is TRBV12-3 or TRBV12-4; 9 bases map to TRBD1. This CDR3 has 14 residues. Trimming cost V 5 bases and J 9 bases; bases outside gene matches: 10. CDR3 region: CASSVPGTGKPQYF. The CDR3 nucleotides are TGTGCCAGCAGTGTACCCGGGACAGGGAAGCCCCAGTACTTC.

The table lists this clonotype with many counts. This sequence joins TRBV28 and TRBJ2-7, with D perhaps being TRBD1 or TRBD2 (6 bases each). CDR3 length equals 13 residues. V was trimmed by 5 bases and J by 6 bases, leaving 14 bases between them. The germline CDR1 and CDR2 sequences are MDHEN and SYDVKM. The CDR3 region has the DNA TGTGCCAGCAGTCCCGGAGGGGGGAGCGAGCAGTACTTC. This encodes CASSPGGGSEQYF.

The J gene is TRBJ1-3, the V gene TRBV12-3 or TRBV12-4; the D gene is possibly TRBD1 (5 bases). The CDR3 is 16 residues long. The V and J ends lost 3 bases and 5 bases respectively, with 17 bases between them. The chain's CDR3 is CASSFPPQGFRNTIYF. CDR3 nucleotide sequence: TGTGCCAGCAGTTTCCCCCCGCAGGGCTTTAGAAACACCATATATTTT.

This clonotype was counted many times. The chain employs TRBV6-6 and TRBJ2-5; TRBD2 matches at 11 bases. V shed 4 bases, J shed 5 bases, and the junction held 6 bases outside the gene matches. Per germline, CDR1 MNHNY and CDR2 SVGAGI (reference sequence). This CDR3 has 15 amino acids. CDR3 sequence (DNA): TGTGCCAGCAGTTTACTAGCGGGGGATCTTGAGACCCAGTACTTC. It is translated as CASSLLAGDLETQYF.

About this clonotype: Being one base from a much bigger clone, this may be a read error. The rearrangement links TRBV7-9 to TRBJ1-1; D unresolved. CDR1 is SEHNR and CDR2 is FQNEAQ in the germline V gene (reference sequence). The length of the CDR3 is 12 residues. The CDR3 region has the DNA TGTGCCAGCAGCTTTTTGGACGTTGAATCTTTCTTT. This codes for CASSFLDVESFF.

The genes are TRBV24-1 and TRBJ2-7, with a weak D call TRBD1 (6 bases). Trimming left V 4 bases short and J 1 base short, with 10 bases between. CDR1 and CDR2 (germline): KGHDR, SFDVKD. This CDR3 contains 14 residues. The CDR3 loop is CATSDQQGSYEQYF. In DNA, the CDR3 is TGTGCCACCAGTGACCAACAGGGTTCCTACGAGCAGTACTTC.

V is TRBV6-2 or TRBV6-3 and J is TRBJ2-7, with a weak D call TRBD1 (6 bases). The CDR3 is 14 residues long. The V end lost 8 bases, the J end lost 3 bases, and 17 bases lay between the germline ends. Germline CDR1 and CDR2: MNHEY and SVGEGT. CDR3 residues: CASGLRGHRYEQYF. Written as DNA, the CDR3 is TGTGCCAGCGGCCTCCGGGGACACCGCTACGAGCAGTACTTC.